This TCR beta chain was identified in a study of cytomegalovirus exposure and HLA in healthy donors. Points from the study as a whole: Cytomegalovirus association was listed for 164 TCR beta chains.

As to this clone: Its target is unknown.

Data came from immunoSEQ multiplex PCR; TCRdb stores just in-frame clones and leaves some out. The profile shows about 140,000 clones, approximately 86% of them singletons. V lost 2 bases to trimming and J lost 1 base; unmatched junction nucleotides: 5. Germline values: CDR1 GTSNPN, CDR2 SVGIG (reference sequence). The CDR3 length is 15 residues. The chain is built from TRBV30 and TRBJ2-7; 10 bases agree with TRBD2. Sequencing was carried out using PBMCs. This TCR was recovered from a man younger than 30 in good health and CMV-seropositive. Here the CDR3 reads CAWSKAGGRSYEQYF. The CDR3, as DNA: TGTGCCTGGAGTAAAGCGGGAGGGAGGTCCTACGAGCAGTACTTC.